A single sample is the source of the 32 T cell receptor beta chains below, sequenced in a study of radiotherapy plus CTLA-4 blockade in lung cancer. Some clones are missing from TCRdb's copy, which holds only in-frame ones; the method was immunoSEQ multiplex PCR. The repertoire holds more than 90,000 clones, with 80% to 90% as singletons. This material consisted of peripheral blood, taken from a patient treated with radiotherapy plus ipilimumab. The receptors shown here come from a human donor with non-small cell lung cancer that progressed on radiotherapy plus ipilimumab.

This chain joins TRBV23-1 and TRBJ1-5; the D is unclear. TRBV23-1 is noted as an ORF with a role that remains uncertain. V shed 6 bases and J shed 0 bases, with 12 bases lying between them. The CDR3 covers 15 residues. The CDR3 DNA is TGCGCCAGCAGACTCGTACCATATAGCAATCAGCCCCAGCATTTT. It is translated as CASRLVPYSNQPQHF.

The chain has TRBV18 and TRBJ2-7; TRBD2 agrees at 10 bases. Looked up from germline, CDR1 is KGHSH and CDR2 is LQKENI. After removal of 3 bases from V and 3 bases from J, the junction contained 14 bases not matched to a gene. CDR3 size: 18 residues. The CDR3 region has the DNA TGTGCCAGCTCACCTCCTCGGCCTCTAGCGGGAGAGCGCTACGAGCAGTACTTC. Its protein product is CASSPPRPLAGERYEQYF.

The rearrangement uses TRBV5-6 and TRBJ1-1; 10 bases align to TRBD1. The V and J ends lost 5 bases and 8 bases, in that order; junction bases with no gene match: 6. This CDR3 region has 13 residues. The V gene's germline CDR1 is SGHDT and CDR2 YYEEEE. CDR3: CASSQTGGKEAFF. The CDR3 nucleotides read TGTGCCAGCAGTCAGACAGGGGGCAAGGAAGCTTTCTTT.

J is TRBJ1-4 and V is TRBV5-6, with D perhaps TRBD1 (5 bases). V was cut by 8 bases and J by 3 bases, with 17 bases left in between. The length of the CDR3 is 15 residues. The V gene's germline CDR1 is SGHDT and CDR2 YYEEEE. CDR3 region: CASVRQGMSNEKLFF. CDR3 in DNA: TGTGCCAGTGTTCGGCAGGGCATGTCTAATGAAAAACTGTTTTTT.

The gene calls are TRBV10-3 and TRBJ2-7; D gene ambiguous. Germline CDR1 and CDR2: ENHRY and SYGVKD. This CDR3 has 13 residues. V was cut by 2 bases and J by 2 bases, with 7 bases left in between. CDR3 amino acids: CAISEPVAYEQYF. The CDR3 DNA follows: TGTGCCATCAGTGAGCCGGTAGCCTACGAGCAGTACTTC.

This clone was picked up one time. The chain recombines TRBV28 with TRBJ2-7; 8 nucleotides align to TRBD2. With 7 bases clipped from V and 5 bases from J, the junction kept 13 bases outside the gene matches. Germline V gene data show CDR1 as MDHEN and CDR2 as SYDVKM. This CDR3 contains 15 residues. The CDR3 protein is CASKESRAGGNEQYF. Written as DNA, the CDR3 is TGTGCCAGCAAGGAGAGTAGGGCGGGAGGCAACGAGCAGTACTTC.

This clone has only a few counts. The CDR3 nucleotides are TGTGCCAGCAGCCCGGGGAGCTCCTACGAGCAGTACTTC. Protein sequence: CASSPGSSYEQYF. The V call is TRBV11-3, the J call TRBJ2-7; TRBD2 might be the D (5 bases). The germline CDR1 and CDR2 sequences are SGHNT and YENEEA. V was pared by 5 bases and J by 0 bases, with 8 bases between. The CDR3 is 13 residues long.

The chain is built from TRBV9 and TRBJ2-7, with unresolved D. The V end was cut by 2 bases, the J end by 2 bases, with 17 bases between. The CDR3 contains 16 residues. The germline V gene has CDR1 SGDLS and CDR2 YYNGEE. The chain's CDR3 is CASSVDPKGPAYEQYF. The CDR3 DNA sequence: TGTGCCAGCAGCGTTGACCCGAAAGGCCCCGCCTACGAGCAGTACTTC.

The chain employs TRBV4-2 and TRBJ2-1; a possible D gene is TRBD2 (5 bases). The CDR3 is made up of 16 amino acids. Germline CDR1 reads LGHNA; CDR2 reads YNFKEQ. The ends were cut back, 0 bases at V and 3 bases at J, with 12 bases in the middle. CDR3 nucleotides: TGTGCCAGCAGCCAAGACGGTCTAGGACTCTACAATGAGCAGTTCTTC. Residues: CASSQDGLGLYNEQFF.

The chain links TRBV19 to TRBJ2-1, with D tentatively TRBD1 or TRBD2 (5 bases each). The length of the CDR3 is 12 residues. V was trimmed by 10 bases and J by 6 bases, leaving 13 bases between them. From germline, CDR1 is LNHDA and CDR2 SQIVND (reference sequence). CDR3 amino acids: CATTRGVNEQFF. The CDR3 DNA reads TGTGCCACCACAAGAGGGGTCAATGAGCAGTTCTTC.

The rearrangement joins TRBV6-5 to TRBJ2-7; 8 nucleotides line up with TRBD2. This CDR3 spans 14 amino acids. V shed 6 bases, J shed 3 bases, and the junction held 7 bases outside the gene matches. CDR1 and CDR2 from the germline V gene are MNHEY and SVGAGI. The CDR3 DNA follows: TGTGCCAGCAGCCGAAGCGGGAGAAGCTACGAGCAGTACTTC. It translates to CASSRSGRSYEQYF.

V and J are TRBV25-1 and TRBJ2-5; 12 bases align to TRBD2. The J call may be wrong; the DNA end is better matched by TRBJ2-7. Germline V gene data show CDR1 as MGHDK and CDR2 as SYGVNS. This CDR3 is built from 16 residues. The CDR3 DNA reads as TGTGCCAGCAGTCCCAGGACTAGCGGGGACTACTACGAGCAGTACTTC. Translating gives CASSPRTSGDYYEQYF.

The chain is built from TRBV29-1 and TRBJ1-1; no definite D call. The CDR3 has 13 amino acids. The ends were cut back, 5 bases at V and 1 base at J, with 11 bases in the middle. Looked up from germline, CDR1 is SQVTM and CDR2 is ANQGSEA. The CDR3 spells CSVKVGRNTEAFF. CDR3 sequence (DNA): TGCAGCGTTAAGGTAGGGAGGAACACTGAAGCTTTCTTT. The full variable domain, its missing parts supplied by reference TRBV29-1 and TRBJ1-1, is SAVISQKPSRDICQRGTSLTIQCQVDSQVTMMFWYRQQPGQSLTLIATANQGSEATYESGFVIDKFPISRPNLTFSTLTVSNMSPEDSSIYLCSVKVGRNTEAFFGQGTRLTVV.

V usage is TRBV5-8 and J usage is TRBJ2-2; TRBD2 might be the D (5 bases). This CDR3 has 13 amino acids. Looked up from germline, CDR1 is SGHTS and CDR2 is YDEGEE. V lost 2 bases and J lost 4, with 6 bases in between. CDR3 sequence reads: CASSFGITGELFF. The DNA of the CDR3 is TGTGCCAGCAGCTTCGGGATCACCGGGGAGCTGTTTTTT.

In regard to this clone: One end of the junction fails to match germline, which may point to a read error. The rearrangement links TRBV20-1 to TRBJ1-1; D gene ambiguous. This CDR3 is 11 amino acids long. Germline CDR1 DFQATT, CDR2 SNEGSKA (reference sequence). In DNA form, the CDR3 reads TGCAGTGCGAGAGATGAGGGAGAAGCTTTCTTT. Its protein product is CSARDEGEAFF.

The rearrangement joins TRBV6-5 to TRBJ2-3; 8 nucleotides match TRBD2. CDR1 MNHEY and CDR2 SVGAGI come from the germline V gene. The CDR3 runs to 12 residues. Losses at the gene ends were 6 bases for V and 8 bases for J; bases not matched to a gene: 4. CDR3 loop: CASSPGLGTQYF. The CDR3 nucleotides read TGTGCCAGCAGCCCGGGACTAGGTACGCAGTATTTT.

V gene TRBV5-6 combines with J gene TRBJ1-3, with 9 positions matching TRBD1. This CDR3 region has 16 residues. The germline gives CDR1 SGHDT, CDR2 YYEEEE. V trimming: 2 bases; J trimming: 4 bases; junction bases outside the gene matches: 7. The CDR3 sequence: CASSFGTGSVGNTIYF. Written as DNA, the CDR3 is TGTGCCAGCAGCTTCGGGACAGGGTCCGTAGGAAACACCATATATTTT.

This rearrangement joins TRBV5-1 to TRBJ2-3; perhaps TRBD2 as D (5 bases). V shed 0 bases and J shed 1 base, with 12 bases lying between them. Germline V gene sequence: CDR1 SGHRS, CDR2 YFSETQ. The CDR3 is 16 amino acids. The CDR3 region is CASSLVLDGGTDTQYF. CDR3 bases: TGCGCCAGCAGCTTGGTTTTGGACGGGGGCACAGATACGCAGTATTTT.

The chain links TRBV18 to TRBJ2-1; perhaps D is TRBD1 or TRBD2 (5 bases each). The germline gives CDR1 KGHSH, CDR2 LQKENI. Trimming pared 2 bases from V and 10 bases from J, leaving 12 bases between. This CDR3 region has 13 residues. The CDR3 DNA follows: TGTGCCAGCTCACCAACAGGAGGAATAGAGCAGTTCTTC. This encodes CASSPTGGIEQFF.

V and J are TRBV5-6 and TRBJ1-2, with 7 nucleotides matching TRBD1. After removal of 1 base from V and 9 bases from J, the junction contained 3 bases not matched to a gene. Germline V CDR1 and CDR2: SGHDT, YYEEEE. This CDR3 is 12 amino acids long. DNA of the CDR3: TGTGCCAGCAGCTTGAGACAGGGAAGCTACACCTTC. Its protein is CASSLRQGSYTF.

The CDR3: CASSGDGYTF. The CDR3, as DNA: TGTGCCAGCAGTGGGGATGGCTACACCTTC. This chain connects TRBV2 to TRBJ1-2; D gene ambiguous. V shed 4 bases and J shed 6 bases, with 3 bases lying between them. The CDR3 length is 10 residues. Germline V CDR1 and CDR2: SNHLY, FYNNEI.

This chain uses TRBV2 with TRBJ2-2; 15 bases line up with TRBD2. This CDR3 is built from 18 residues. Germline CDR1 is SNHLY and CDR2 is FYNNEI. V lost 5 bases to trimming and J lost 0 bases; unmatched junction nucleotides: 4. The CDR3 is CASSRGLAGGPNTGELFF. The CDR3 DNA reads as TGTGCCAGCAGTAGAGGACTAGCGGGAGGGCCGAACACCGGGGAGCTGTTTTTT.

The chain couples TRBV7-2 to TRBJ2-7; D ambiguous. This CDR3 comprises 11 residues. Between the trimmed V and J ends, which lost 1 base and 5 bases, there was a span of 3 bases. In germline, CDR1 is SGHTA, CDR2 FQGNSA. The CDR3 bases are TGTGCCAGCAGCTTAGTGGACGAGCAGTACTTC. It codes for CASSLVDEQYF. Supplemented by reference TRBV7-2 and TRBJ2-7, the full variable domain reads GAGVSQSPSNKVTEKGKDVELRCDPISGHTALYWYRQSLGQGLEFLIYFQGNSAPDKSGLPSDRFSAERTGGSVSTLTIQRTQQEDSAVYLCASSLVDEQYFGPGTRLTVT.

V is TRBV9 and J is TRBJ2-6; 7 nucleotides line up with TRBD1. V lost 5 bases and J lost 1; bases outside the gene matches: 6. This CDR3 spans 16 amino acids. Germline V gene lookup returns CDR1 SGDLS and CDR2 YYNGEE. The chain's CDR3 is CASRGDSPSGANVLTF. CDR3 bases: TGTGCCAGCAGGGGGGACAGTCCATCTGGGGCCAACGTCCTGACTTTC. The complete variable domain, with remaining parts taken from reference TRBV9 and TRBJ2-6, reads DSGVTQTPKHLITATGQRVTLRCSPRSGDLSVYWYQQSLDQGLQFLIQYYNGEERAKGNILERFSAQQFPDLHSELNLSSLELGDSALYFCASRGDSPSGANVLTFGAGSRLTVL.

V is TRBV2 and J is TRBJ1-2; 7 positions agree with TRBD1. The CDR3 is made up of 16 amino acids. Losses at the gene ends were 7 bases for V and 0 bases for J; bases not matched to a gene: 11. Germline V lookup: CDR1 SNHLY, CDR2 FYNNEI. CDR3 nucleotide sequence: TGTGCCAGCACCCCGTTACAGGGGACGGCTAACTATGGCTACACCTTC. Protein sequence: CASTPLQGTANYGYTF.

The chain couples TRBV11-2 to TRBJ2-7; no clear D gene. The germline V and J ends were trimmed by 6 bases and 4 bases, with 7 bases remaining between them. Germline lookup yields CDR1 SGHAT and CDR2 FQNNGV. CDR3 length equals 11 residues. The CDR3 sequence is CASSAAYEQYF. The CDR3 nucleotides read TGTGCCAGCAGTGCAGCATACGAGCAGTACTTC.

This clone showed up just once. The DNA of the CDR3 is TGTGCCTGGAGTAGAAGCAGCCAAGAGACCCAGTACTTC. Protein product: CAWSRSSQETQYF. The rearrangement uses TRBV30 and TRBJ2-5; no clear D. Deletions cut 2 bases from V and 1 base from J, with 8 bases between. Looked up from germline, CDR1 is GTSNPN and CDR2 is SVGIG (reference sequence). This CDR3 spans 13 amino acids. Full variable domain (outside the CDR3, taken from reference TRBV30 and TRBJ2-5): SQTIHQWPATLVQPVGSPLSLECTVEGTSNPNLYWYRQAAGRGLQLLFYSVGIGQISSEVPQNLSASRPQDRQFILSSKKLLLSDSGFYLCAWSRSSQETQYFGPGTRLLVL.

As concerns this clone: This CDR3 is also generated by other DNA sequences in the sample. The rearrangement uses TRBV2 and TRBJ2-5; 8 bases are a match to TRBD2. The V and J ends lost 3 bases and 5 bases, in that order; junction bases with no gene match: 5. The CDR3 sequence is 14 residues long. CDR1 and CDR2 (germline): SNHLY, FYNNEI. The CDR3 loop is CASSERLAIETQYF. The DNA of the CDR3 is TGTGCCAGCAGTGAGAGACTAGCGATTGAGACCCAGTACTTC.

The rearrangement uses TRBV2 and TRBJ2-2; no clear D. The CDR3 extends over 16 amino acids. V was clipped by 5 bases and J by 5 bases, with 18 bases between them. Germline CDR1 is SNHLY and CDR2 is FYNNEI. The CDR3 DNA is TGTGCCAGCAGTCTACAACGAAGTTGGTCAACCGGGGAGCTGTTTTTT. Its protein product is CASSLQRSWSTGELFF.

V and J are TRBV9 and TRBJ2-7, with 8 bases lining up with TRBD1. Per the germline V gene, CDR1 is SGDLS and CDR2 is YYNGEE. The CDR3 consists of 15 residues. V lost 0 bases to trimming and J lost 5 bases; unmatched junction nucleotides: 7. The CDR3 loop is CASSVGGQGAHEQYF. The CDR3 DNA sequence: TGTGCCAGCAGCGTAGGGGGCCAGGGGGCTCACGAGCAGTACTTC.

There are a few counts of this clone. The chain couples TRBV25-1 to TRBJ2-7, with TRBD2 matching 9 bases. V lost 4 bases and J lost 3; bases outside the gene matches: 16. This CDR3 contains 18 residues. Germline V gene data show CDR1 as MGHDK and CDR2 as SYGVNS. Written as DNA, the CDR3 is TGTGCCAGCAGTGTGACGGTGGGGACTAGCATCCACAACTACGAGCAGTACTTC. As protein: CASSVTVGTSIHNYEQYF.

The chain recombines TRBV7-8 with TRBJ1-1; D uncertain. The V end lost 1 base, the J end lost 10 bases, and 16 bases lay between the germline ends. The germline gives CDR1 SGHVS, CDR2 FQNEAQ. There are 14 residues in the CDR3. CDR3: CASSLVGGMVRAFF. The CDR3 DNA is TGTGCCAGCAGCTTAGTAGGAGGGATGGTGAGAGCTTTCTTT. The whole variable domain, filled in from reference TRBV7-8 and TRBJ1-1, reads GAGVSQSPRYKVAKRGQDVALRCDPISGHVSLFWYQQALGQGPEFLTYFQNEAQLDKSGLPSDRFFAERPEGSVSTLKIQRTQQEDSAVYLCASSLVGGMVRAFFGQGTRLTVV.